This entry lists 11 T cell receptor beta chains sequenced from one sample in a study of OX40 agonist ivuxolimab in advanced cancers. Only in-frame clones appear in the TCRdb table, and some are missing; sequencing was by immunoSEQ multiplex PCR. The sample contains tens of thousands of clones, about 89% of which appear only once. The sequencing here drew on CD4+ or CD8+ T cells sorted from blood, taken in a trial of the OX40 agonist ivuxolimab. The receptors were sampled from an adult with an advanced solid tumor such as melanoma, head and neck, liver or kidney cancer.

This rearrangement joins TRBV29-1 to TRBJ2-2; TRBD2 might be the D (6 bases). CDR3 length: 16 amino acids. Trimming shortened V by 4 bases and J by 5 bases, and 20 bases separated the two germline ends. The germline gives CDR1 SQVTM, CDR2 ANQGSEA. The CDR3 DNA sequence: TGCAGCGTTGTACTAGGGGCTTCTGGAGGGACCGGGGAGCTGTTTTTT. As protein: CSVVLGASGGTGELFF.

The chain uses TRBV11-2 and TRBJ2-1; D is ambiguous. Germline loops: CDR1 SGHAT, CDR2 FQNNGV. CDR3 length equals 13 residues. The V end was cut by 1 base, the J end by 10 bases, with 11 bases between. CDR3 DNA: TGTGCCAGCAGCTTAGGTCGCTTTGCCGAGCAGTTCTTC. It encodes CASSLGRFAEQFF. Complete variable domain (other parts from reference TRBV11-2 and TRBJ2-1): EAGVAQSPRYKIIEKRQSVAFWCNPISGHATLYWYQQILGQGPKLLIQFQNNGVVDDSQLPKDRFSAERLKGVDSTLKIQPAKLEDSAVYLCASSLGRFAEQFFGPGTRLTVL.

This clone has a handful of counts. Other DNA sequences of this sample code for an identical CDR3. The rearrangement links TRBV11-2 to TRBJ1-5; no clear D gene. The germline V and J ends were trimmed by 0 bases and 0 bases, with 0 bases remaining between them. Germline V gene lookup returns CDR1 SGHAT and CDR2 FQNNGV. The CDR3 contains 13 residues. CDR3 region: CASSLDSNQPQHF. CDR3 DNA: TGTGCCAGCAGCTTAGATAGCAATCAGCCCCAGCATTTT.

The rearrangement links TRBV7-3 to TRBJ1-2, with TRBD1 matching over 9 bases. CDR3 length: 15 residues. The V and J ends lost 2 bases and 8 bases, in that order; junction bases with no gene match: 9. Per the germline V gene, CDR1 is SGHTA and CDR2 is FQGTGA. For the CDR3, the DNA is TGTGCCAGCAGCTTAGCAGGACAGGGGTATGGCGGCTACACCTTC. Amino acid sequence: CASSLAGQGYGGYTF.

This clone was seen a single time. The DNA for the CDR3 is TGTGCCACCAGCAGAGATCTCGGTTTTGGGGCCAGCAGAAACTATGGCTACACCTTC. Translation: CATSRDLGFGASRNYGYTF. The chain employs TRBV15 and TRBJ1-2, with D possibly TRBD1 on 5 matching bases. Looked up from germline, CDR1 is LNHNV and CDR2 is YYDKDF (reference sequence). Trimming took off 0 bases at V and 2 bases at J, with 22 bases between the two ends. This CDR3 spans 19 amino acids.

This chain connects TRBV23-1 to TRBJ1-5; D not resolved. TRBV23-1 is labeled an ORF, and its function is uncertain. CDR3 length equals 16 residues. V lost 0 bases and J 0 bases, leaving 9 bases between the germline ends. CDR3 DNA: TGCGCCAGCAGTCAATCTTGGAGACCTAGCAATCAGCCCCAGCATTTT. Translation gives CASSQSWRPSNQPQHF.

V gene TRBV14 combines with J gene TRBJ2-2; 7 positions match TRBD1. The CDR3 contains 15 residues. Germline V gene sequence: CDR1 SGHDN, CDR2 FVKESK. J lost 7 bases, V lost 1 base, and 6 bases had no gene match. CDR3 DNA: TGTGCCAGCAGCCAAGGAAGGGGGCGTATCGGGGAGCTGTTTTTT. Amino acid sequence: CASSQGRGRIGELFF.

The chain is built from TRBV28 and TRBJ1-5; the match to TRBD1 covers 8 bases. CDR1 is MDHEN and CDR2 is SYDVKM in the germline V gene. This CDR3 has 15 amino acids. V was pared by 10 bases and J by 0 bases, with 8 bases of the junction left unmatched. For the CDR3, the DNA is TGTGCCACCTCTACAGGGGGAGATAGCAATCAGCCCCAGCATTTT. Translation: CATSTGGDSNQPQHF.

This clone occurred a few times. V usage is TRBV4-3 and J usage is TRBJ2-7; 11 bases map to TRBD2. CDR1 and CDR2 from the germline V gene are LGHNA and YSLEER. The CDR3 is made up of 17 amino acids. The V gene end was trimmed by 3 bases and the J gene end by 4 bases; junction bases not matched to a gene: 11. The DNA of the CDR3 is TGCGCCAGCAGCCAGGGCCGAGGGACTAGCGGCATTTACGAGCAGTACTTC. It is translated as CASSQGRGTSGIYEQYF.

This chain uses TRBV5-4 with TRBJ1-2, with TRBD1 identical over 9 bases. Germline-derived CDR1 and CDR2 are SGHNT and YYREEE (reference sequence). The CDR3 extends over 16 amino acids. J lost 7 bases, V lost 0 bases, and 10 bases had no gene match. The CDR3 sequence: CASSLATQGAGGGYTF. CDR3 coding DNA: TGTGCCAGCAGCTTGGCTACACAGGGGGCTGGCGGTGGCTACACCTTC.

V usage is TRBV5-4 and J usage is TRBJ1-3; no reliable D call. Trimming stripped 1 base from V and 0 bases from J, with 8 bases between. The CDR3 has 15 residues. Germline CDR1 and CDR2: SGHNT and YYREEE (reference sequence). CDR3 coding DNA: TGTGCCAGCAGCTTGTTTGCCAGCTCTGGAAACACCATATATTTT. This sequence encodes CASSLFASSGNTIYF.